This T cell receptor (beta chain) was profiled in a study of T cell clones after liver transplantation. Study-level information: In this trial, immunosuppression withdrawal was attempted within 2 years of liver transplant. Third-party-reactive TCRbeta sequences from pre-transplant mixed lymphocyte reactions served as antigen-independent comparators. Findings of the study overall: Graft donor-reactive T cells possibly entered the graft instead of undergoing deletion.

The CDR3 totals 17 residues. Germline CDR1 is SEHNR and CDR2 is FQNEAQ (reference sequence). The V and J ends lost 3 bases and 5 bases respectively, with 21 bases between them. Repertoires were generated with immunoSEQ multiplex PCR, while TCRdb's copy carries only in-frame clones and drops some. This sample yields some 12,000 clones, of which roughly 70% are seen a single time; 31% belongs to the top ten. Remarks on this clone: Its specificity is not known.

Thawed unstimulated PBMCs were FACS-sorted by CD3, CD4 and CD8 into two populations. The starting material was CD8+ T cells from blood, obtained at the 22-month timepoint. The sequence was collected from a human patient who received a liver transplant. Part of the T cell pool may stem from the graft donor. V is TRBV7-9 and J is TRBJ2-3; D gene uncertain. CDR3 region: CASSFSSLGSNRDTQYF. The DNA for the CDR3 is TGTGCCAGCAGCTTTTCCTCTCTTGGGTCCAACAGAGATACGCAGTATTTT.